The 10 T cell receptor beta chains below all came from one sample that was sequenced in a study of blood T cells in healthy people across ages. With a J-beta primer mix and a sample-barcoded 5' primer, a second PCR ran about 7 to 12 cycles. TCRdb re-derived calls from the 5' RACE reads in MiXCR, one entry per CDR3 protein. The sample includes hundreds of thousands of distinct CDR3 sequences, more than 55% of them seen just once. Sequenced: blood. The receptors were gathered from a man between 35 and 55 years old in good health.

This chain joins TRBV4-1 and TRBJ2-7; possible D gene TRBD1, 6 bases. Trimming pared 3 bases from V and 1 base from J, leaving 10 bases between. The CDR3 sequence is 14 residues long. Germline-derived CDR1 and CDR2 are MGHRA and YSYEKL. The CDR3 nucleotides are TGCGCCAGCAGCCACCGGGACATGTCCTACGAGCAGTACTTC. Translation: CASSHRDMSYEQYF.

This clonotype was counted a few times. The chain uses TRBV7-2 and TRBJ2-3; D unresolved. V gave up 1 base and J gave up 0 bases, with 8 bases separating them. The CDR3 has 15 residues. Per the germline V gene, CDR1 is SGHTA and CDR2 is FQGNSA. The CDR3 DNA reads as TGTGCCAGCAGCTTAGGACCACCTAGCACAGATACGCAGTATTTT. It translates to CASSLGPPSTDTQYF.

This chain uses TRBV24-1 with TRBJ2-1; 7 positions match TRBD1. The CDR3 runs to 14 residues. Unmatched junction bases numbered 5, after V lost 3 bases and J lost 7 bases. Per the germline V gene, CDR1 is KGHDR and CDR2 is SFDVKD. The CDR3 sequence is CATSDTGTVNEQFF. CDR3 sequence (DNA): TGTGCCACCAGTGATACCGGGACAGTTAATGAGCAGTTCTTC.

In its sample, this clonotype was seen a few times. Here the CDR3 reads CSARDRQGFGYTF. CDR3 nucleotides: TGCAGTGCTAGAGACAGACAGGGGTTTGGCTACACCTTC. This sequence joins TRBV20-1 and TRBJ1-2; 8 nucleotides align to TRBD1. With V trimmed by 0 bases and J by 7 bases, 4 bases remained unmatched. This CDR3 has 13 residues. Germline CDR1 reads DFQATT; CDR2 reads SNEGSKA (reference sequence).

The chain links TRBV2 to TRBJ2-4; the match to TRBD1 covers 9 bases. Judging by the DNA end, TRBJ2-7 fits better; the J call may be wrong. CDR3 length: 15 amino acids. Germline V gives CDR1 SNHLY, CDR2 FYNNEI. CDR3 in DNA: TGTGCCAGCAGGGAACCGGGACAGGGCCCCAACGAGCAGTACTTC. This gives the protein CASREPGQGPNEQYF.

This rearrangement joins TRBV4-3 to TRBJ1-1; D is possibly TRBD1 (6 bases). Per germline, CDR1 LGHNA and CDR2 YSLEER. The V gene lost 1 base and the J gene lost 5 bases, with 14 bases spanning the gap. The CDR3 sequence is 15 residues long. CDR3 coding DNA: TGCGCCAGCAGCCAAGCGCAGGGGCCGGGAACTGAAGCTTTCTTT. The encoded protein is CASSQAQGPGTEAFF.

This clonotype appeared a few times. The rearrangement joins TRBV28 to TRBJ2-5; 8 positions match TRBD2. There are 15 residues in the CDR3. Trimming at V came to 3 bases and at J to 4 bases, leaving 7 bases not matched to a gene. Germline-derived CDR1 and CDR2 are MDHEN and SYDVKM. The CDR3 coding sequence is TGTGCCAGCAGTTTCCGTAGCGGGACCAGAGAGACCCAGTACTTC. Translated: CASSFRSGTRETQYF.

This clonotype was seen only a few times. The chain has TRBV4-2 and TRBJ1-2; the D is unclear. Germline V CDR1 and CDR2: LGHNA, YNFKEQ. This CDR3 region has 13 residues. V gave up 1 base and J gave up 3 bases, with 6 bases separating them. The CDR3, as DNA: TGTGCCAGCAGCCAAGTGTCAGACTATGGCTACACCTTC. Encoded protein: CASSQVSDYGYTF.

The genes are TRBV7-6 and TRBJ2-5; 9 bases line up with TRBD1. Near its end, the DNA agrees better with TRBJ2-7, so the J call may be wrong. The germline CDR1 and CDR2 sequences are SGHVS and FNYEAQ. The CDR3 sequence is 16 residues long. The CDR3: CASSPTQGQGWDEQYF. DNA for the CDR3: TGTGCCAGCAGCCCAACCCAGGGACAGGGTTGGGACGAGCAGTACTTC.

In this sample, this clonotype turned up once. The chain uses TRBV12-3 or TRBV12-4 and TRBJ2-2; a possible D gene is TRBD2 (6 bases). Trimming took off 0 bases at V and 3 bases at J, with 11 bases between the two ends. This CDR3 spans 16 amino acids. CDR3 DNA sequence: TGTGCCAGCAGTTTAGCGCTAGCGTGGGACACCGGGGAGCTGTTTTTT. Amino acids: CASSLALAWDTGELFF.